A single sample gave rise to the 4 T cell receptor beta chains below, sequenced in a study of cytomegalovirus exposure and HLA in healthy donors. Both 60 Vbeta primers and 13 Jbeta primers went into the PCR. Clones were sequenced by immunoSEQ multiplex PCR, and TCRdb holds only the in-frame ones, with some missing. The data show about 140,000 clones, over 70% seen once. Sequencing input: PBMCs. These receptors were taken from a woman in her thirties or forties in good health and CMV-seronegative.

This clone has just one count. The chain couples TRBV28 to TRBJ2-7; 12 bases fit TRBD2. The CDR3 sequence is 16 residues long. From germline, CDR1 is MDHEN and CDR2 SYDVKM. The V segment lost 5 bases and the J segment 2 bases; nucleotides outside the gene matches: 7. The CDR3 region is CASSPVLAGGPYEQYF. The CDR3 DNA reads TGTGCCAGCAGTCCCGTTCTAGCGGGAGGGCCCTACGAGCAGTACTTC. Full variable domain (rest looked up from reference TRBV28 and TRBJ2-7): DVKVTQSSRYLVKRTGEKVFLECVQDMDHENMFWYRQDPGLGLRLIYFSYDVKMKEKGDIPEGYSVSREKKERFSLILESASTNQTSMYLCASSPVLAGGPYEQYFGPGTRLTVT.

The V and J genes are TRBV9 and TRBJ2-3, with D possibly being TRBD2 (5 bases). Germline V gives CDR1 SGDLS, CDR2 YYNGEE. This CDR3 spans 13 amino acids. V was pared by 3 bases and J by 12 bases, with 17 bases between. In DNA, the CDR3 is TGTGCCAGCAGCGCCCTGGGCGGGCCTCATCAGTATTTT. It codes for CASSALGGPHQYF.

The CDR3 sequence: CASSLRQGGYQPQHF. CDR3 coding DNA: TGTGCCAGCAGCTTGAGGCAGGGTGGATACCAGCCCCAGCATTTT. The genes are TRBV5-6 and TRBJ1-5; a weak D match, TRBD1 (5 bases). This CDR3 contains 15 residues. Germline values: CDR1 SGHDT, CDR2 YYEEEE. Trimming stripped 1 base from V and 7 bases from J, with 15 bases between.

The chain is built from TRBV2 and TRBJ2-5, with 8 nucleotides matching TRBD2. The CDR3 totals 15 residues. Germline V CDR1 and CDR2: SNHLY, FYNNEI. V shed 3 bases and J 0 bases; nucleotides not matched to a gene: 3. CDR3 loop: CASSEREAYQETQYF. The CDR3 DNA reads TGTGCCAGCAGTGAGCGGGAGGCATACCAAGAGACCCAGTACTTC.